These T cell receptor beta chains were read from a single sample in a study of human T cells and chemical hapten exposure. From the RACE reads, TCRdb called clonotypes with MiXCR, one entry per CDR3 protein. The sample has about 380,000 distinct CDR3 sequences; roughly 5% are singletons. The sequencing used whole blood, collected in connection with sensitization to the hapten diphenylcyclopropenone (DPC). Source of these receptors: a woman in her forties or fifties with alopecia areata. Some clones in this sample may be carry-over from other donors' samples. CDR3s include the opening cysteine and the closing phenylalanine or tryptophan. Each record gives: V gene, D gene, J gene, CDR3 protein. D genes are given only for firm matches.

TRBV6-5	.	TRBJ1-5	CASSYRGIQPQHF
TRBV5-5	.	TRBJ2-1	CASSLSPDPYNEQFF
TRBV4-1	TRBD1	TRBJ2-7	CASSQEGTGITYEQYF
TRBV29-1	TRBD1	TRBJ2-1	CSVGVPGQGRRNEQFF
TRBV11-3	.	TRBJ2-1	CASSQGPTLNEQFF
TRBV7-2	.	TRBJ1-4	CASSLGGYEKLFF
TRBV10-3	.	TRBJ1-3	CATPSSGNTIYF
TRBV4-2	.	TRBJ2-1	CASSQDRPGPYNEQFF
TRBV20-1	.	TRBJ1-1	CSAGGLNTEAFF
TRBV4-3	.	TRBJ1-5	CASSQERGAGDPQHF
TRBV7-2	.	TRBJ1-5	CASSLDPGVNQPQHF
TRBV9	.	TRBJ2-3	CASSVGPAALDTQYF
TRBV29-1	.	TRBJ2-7	CSVEGARGDEQYF
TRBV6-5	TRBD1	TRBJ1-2	CASSFGTATYGYTF
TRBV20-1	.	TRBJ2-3	CSARGNKRLTDTQYF
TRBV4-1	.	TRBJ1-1	CASSPLGRRFEAFF
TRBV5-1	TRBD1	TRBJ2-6	CASSLAAGGAVGANVLTF
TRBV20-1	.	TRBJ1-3	CSARDGGASGNTIYF
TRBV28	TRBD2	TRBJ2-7	CASSLAGRGLAGDEQYF
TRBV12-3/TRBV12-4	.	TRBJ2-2	CASSPRYPNTGELFF
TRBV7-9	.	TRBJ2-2	CASSGELFF
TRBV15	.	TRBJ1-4	CATSRDRRAQEKLFF
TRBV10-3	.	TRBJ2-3	CAIGEVDTQYF
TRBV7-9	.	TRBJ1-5	CASSLAGSGQPQHF
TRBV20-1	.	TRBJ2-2	CSARPVAGELFF
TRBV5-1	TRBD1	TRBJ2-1	CASSLGYRGSSYNEQFF
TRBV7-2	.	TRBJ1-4	CASSFARNEKLFF
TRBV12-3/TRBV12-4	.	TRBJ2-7	CASSFGRRGSYEQYF
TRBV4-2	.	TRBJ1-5	CASSQDEGAVDQPQHF
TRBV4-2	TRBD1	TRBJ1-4	CASSQDSRGREKLFF
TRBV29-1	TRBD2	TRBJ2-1	CSVTKAGGHEQFF
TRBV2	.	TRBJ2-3	CASSPLISTNTQYF
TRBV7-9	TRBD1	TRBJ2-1	CASSLGTGQELLSRNEQFF
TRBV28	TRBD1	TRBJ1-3	CASSAGGSSGNTIYF
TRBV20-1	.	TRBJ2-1	CSARRPRDSSKDEQFF
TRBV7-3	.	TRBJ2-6	CASSSGAQAANVLTF
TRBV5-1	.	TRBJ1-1	CASSIGENTEAFF
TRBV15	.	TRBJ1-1	CATSRRGGFTEAFF
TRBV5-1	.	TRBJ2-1	CASSFAAGANNEQFF
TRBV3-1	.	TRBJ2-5	CASSPFETLRETQYF
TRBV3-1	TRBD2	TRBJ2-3	CASSPFSSGSTDTQYF
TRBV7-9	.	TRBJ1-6	CASSGQGDSPLHF
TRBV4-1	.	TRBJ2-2	CASSQLLTGTGELFF